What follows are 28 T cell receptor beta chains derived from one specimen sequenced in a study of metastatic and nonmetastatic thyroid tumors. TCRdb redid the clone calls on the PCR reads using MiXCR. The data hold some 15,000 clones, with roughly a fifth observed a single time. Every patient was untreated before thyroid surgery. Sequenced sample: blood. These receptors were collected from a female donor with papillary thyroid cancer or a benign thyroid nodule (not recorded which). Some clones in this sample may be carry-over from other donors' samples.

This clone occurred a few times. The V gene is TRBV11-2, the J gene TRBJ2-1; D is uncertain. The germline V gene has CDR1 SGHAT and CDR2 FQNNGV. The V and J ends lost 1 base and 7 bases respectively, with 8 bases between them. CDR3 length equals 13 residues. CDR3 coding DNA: TGTGCCAGCAGCTTAGCCTCGCTAAATGAGCAGTTCTTC. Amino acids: CASSLASLNEQFF.

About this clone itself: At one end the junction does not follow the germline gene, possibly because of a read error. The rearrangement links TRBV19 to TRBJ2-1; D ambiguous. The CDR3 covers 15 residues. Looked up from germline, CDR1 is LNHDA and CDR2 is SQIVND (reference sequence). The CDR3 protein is CATRHGILSDNEQVF. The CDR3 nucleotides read TGTGCCACTCGACATGGTATCTTGAGTGACAATGAGCAGGTCTTC. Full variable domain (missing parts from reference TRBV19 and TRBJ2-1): DGGITQSPKYLFRKEGQNVTLSCEQNLNHDAMYWYRQDPGQGLRLIYYSQIVNDFQKGDIAEGYSVSREKKESFPLTVTSAQKNPTAFYLCATRHGILSDNEQVFGPGTRLTVL.

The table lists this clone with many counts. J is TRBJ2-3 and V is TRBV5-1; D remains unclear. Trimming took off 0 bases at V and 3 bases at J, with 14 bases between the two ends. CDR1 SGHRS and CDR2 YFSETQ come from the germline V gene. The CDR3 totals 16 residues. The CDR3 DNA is TGCGCCAGCAGCTTGGATAGTCAGGATGGGACAGATACGCAGTATTTT. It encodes CASSLDSQDGTDTQYF.

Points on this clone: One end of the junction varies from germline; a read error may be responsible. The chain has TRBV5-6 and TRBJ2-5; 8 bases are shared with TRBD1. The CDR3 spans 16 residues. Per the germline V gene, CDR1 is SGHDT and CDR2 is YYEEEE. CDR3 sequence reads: CAGSLAQTGDWETQYF. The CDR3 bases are TGTGCCGGCAGCTTGGCCCAGACAGGGGACTGGGAGACCCAGTACTTC.

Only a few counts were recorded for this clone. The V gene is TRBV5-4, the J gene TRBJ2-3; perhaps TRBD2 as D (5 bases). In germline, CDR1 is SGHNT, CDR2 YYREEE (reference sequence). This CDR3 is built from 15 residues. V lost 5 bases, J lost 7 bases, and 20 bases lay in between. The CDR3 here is CASRVETRSGNTQYF. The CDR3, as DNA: TGTGCCAGCAGAGTAGAAACGAGGAGCGGAAATACGCAGTATTTT.

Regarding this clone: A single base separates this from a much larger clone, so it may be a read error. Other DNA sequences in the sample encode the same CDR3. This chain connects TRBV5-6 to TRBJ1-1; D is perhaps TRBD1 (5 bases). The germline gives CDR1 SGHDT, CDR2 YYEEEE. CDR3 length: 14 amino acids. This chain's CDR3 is CASSFADSYTEAFF. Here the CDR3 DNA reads TGTGCCAGTAGCTTCGCCGACAGTTACACTGAAGCTTTCTTT.

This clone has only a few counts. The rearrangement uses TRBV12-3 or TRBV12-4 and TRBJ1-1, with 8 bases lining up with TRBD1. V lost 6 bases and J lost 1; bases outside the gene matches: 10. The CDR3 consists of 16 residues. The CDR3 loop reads CASRPGQASGNTEAFF. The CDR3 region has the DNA TGTGCCAGCAGACCGGGACAGGCTTCTGGGAACACTGAAGCTTTCTTT.

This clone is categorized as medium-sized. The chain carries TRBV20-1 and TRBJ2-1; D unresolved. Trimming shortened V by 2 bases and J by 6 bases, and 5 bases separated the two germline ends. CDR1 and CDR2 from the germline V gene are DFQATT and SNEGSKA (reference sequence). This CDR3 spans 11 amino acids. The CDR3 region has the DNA TGCAGTGCTAGAACTATCAATGAGCAGTTCTTC. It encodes CSARTINEQFF.

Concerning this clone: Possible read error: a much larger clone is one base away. The CDR3 spells CASSLLIQGADTQYF. In DNA, the CDR3 is TGTGCCAGCAGCTTACTGATTCAGGGCGCAGATACGCAGTATTTT. This chain uses TRBV11-1 with TRBJ2-3; possibly TRBD1 for D (5 bases). The V and J ends lost 2 bases and 4 bases respectively, with 13 bases between them. The length of the CDR3 is 15 residues. Per germline, CDR1 SGHAT and CDR2 FQDESV (reference sequence).

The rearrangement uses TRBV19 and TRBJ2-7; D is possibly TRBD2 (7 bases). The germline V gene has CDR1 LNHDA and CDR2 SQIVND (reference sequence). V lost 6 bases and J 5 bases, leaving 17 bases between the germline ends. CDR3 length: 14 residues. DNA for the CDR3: TGTGCCAGTAGCTCTCCACGGGGGGCTAACGAGCAGTACTTC. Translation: CASSSPRGANEQYF.

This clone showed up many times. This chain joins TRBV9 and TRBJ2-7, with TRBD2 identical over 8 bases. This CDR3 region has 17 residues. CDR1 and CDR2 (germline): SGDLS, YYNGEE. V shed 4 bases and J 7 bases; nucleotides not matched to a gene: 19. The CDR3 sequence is CASSRSPGGAGVHEQYF. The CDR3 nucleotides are TGTGCCAGCAGCCGCTCACCGGGGGGAGCGGGAGTCCATGAGCAGTACTTC.

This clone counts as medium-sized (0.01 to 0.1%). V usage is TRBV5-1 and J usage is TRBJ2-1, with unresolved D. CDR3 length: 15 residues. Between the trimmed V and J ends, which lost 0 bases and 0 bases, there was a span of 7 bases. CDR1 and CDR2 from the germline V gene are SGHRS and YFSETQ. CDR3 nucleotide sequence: TGCGCCAGCAGCTTGGTTGCCATCTCCTACAATGAGCAGTTCTTC. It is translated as CASSLVAISYNEQFF. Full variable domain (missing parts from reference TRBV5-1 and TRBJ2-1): KAGVTQTPRYLIKTRGQQVTLSCSPISGHRSVSWYQQTPGQGLQFLFEYFSETQRNKGNFPGRFSGRQFSNSRSEMNVSTLELGDSALYLCASSLVAISYNEQFFGPGTRLTVL.

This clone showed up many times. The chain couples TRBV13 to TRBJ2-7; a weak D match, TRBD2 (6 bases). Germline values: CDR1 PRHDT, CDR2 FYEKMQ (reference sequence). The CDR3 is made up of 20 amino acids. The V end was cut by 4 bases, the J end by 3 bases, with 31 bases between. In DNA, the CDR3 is TGTGCCAGCAGCTCTACATTCCCGGACGGTAAAGGAGGGAGGCACTACGAGCAGTACTTC. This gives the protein CASSSTFPDGKGGRHYEQYF.

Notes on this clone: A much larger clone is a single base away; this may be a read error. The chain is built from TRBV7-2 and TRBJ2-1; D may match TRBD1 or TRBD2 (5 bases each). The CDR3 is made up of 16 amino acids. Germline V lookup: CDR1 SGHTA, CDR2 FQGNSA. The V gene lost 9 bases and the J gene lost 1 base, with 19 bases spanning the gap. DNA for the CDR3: TGTGCCAGAAGCCCCGGGGACGCTACTTCCTACAATGAGCAGTTCTTC. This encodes CARSPGDATSYNEQFF.

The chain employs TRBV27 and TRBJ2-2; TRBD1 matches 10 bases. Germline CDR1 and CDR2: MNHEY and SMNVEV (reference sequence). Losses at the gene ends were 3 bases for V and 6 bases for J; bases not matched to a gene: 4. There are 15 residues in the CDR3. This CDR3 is CASSFGTGEAGELFF. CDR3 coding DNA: TGTGCCAGCAGTTTCGGGACAGGGGAAGCCGGGGAGCTGTTTTTT.

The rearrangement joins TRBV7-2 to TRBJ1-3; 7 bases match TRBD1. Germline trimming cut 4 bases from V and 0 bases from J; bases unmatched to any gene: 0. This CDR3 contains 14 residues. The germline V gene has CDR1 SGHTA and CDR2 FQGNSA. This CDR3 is CASSWDSSGNTIYF. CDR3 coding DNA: TGTGCCAGCAGCTGGGACAGCTCTGGAAACACCATATATTTT.

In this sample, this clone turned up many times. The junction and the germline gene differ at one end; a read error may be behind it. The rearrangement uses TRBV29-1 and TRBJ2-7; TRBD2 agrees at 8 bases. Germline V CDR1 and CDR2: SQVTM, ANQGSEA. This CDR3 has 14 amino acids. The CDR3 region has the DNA TGCAGCGCTGAAGATTCTCGCGGGAGGAGGGAGCAGTACTTC. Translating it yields CSAEDSRGRREQYF.

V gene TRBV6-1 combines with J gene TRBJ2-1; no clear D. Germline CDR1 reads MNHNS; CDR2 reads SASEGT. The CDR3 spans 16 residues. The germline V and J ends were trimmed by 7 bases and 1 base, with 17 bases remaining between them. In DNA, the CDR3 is TGTGCCAGCATGAGGTGCTTGGTAGGATCCTACAATGAGCAGTTCTTC. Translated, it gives CASMRCLVGSYNEQFF.

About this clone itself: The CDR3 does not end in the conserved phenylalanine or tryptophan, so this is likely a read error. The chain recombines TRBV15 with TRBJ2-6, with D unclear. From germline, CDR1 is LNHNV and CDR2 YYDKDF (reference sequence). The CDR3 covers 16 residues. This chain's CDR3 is CATSNASGSGANVLTV. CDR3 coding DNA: TGTGCCACTAGCAACGCTTCAGGCTCTGGGGCCAACGTCCTGACTGTC.

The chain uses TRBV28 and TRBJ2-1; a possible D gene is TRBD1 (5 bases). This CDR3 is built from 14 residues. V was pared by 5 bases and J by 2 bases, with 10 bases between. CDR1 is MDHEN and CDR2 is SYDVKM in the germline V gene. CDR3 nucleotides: TGTGCCAGCAGTACAGGTTACACCTACAATGAGCAGTTCTTC. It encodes CASSTGYTYNEQFF. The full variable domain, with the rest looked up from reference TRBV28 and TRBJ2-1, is DVKVTQSSRYLVKRTGEKVFLECVQDMDHENMFWYRQDPGLGLRLIYFSYDVKMKEKGDIPEGYSVSREKKERFSLILESASTNQTSMYLCASSTGYTYNEQFFGPGTRLTVL.

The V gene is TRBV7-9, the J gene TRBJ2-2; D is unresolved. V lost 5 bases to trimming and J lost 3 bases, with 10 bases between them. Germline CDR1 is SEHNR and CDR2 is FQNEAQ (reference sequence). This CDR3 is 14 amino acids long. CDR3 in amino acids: CASSPVGYTGELFF. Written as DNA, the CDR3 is TGTGCCAGCAGCCCCGTGGGGTACACCGGGGAGCTGTTTTTT.

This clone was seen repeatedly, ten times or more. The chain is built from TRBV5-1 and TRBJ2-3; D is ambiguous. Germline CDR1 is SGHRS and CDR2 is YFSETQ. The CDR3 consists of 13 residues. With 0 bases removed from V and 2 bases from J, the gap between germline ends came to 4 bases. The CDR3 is CASSLDYTDTQYF. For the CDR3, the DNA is TGCGCCAGCAGCTTGGATTACACAGATACGCAGTATTTT.

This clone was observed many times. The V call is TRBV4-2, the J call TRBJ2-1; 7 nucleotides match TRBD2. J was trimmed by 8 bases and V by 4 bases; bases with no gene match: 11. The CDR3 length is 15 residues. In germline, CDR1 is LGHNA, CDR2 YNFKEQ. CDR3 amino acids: CASSLQTSAGDEQFF. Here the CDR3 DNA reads TGTGCCAGCAGCCTGCAGACCTCTGCGGGAGATGAGCAGTTCTTC.

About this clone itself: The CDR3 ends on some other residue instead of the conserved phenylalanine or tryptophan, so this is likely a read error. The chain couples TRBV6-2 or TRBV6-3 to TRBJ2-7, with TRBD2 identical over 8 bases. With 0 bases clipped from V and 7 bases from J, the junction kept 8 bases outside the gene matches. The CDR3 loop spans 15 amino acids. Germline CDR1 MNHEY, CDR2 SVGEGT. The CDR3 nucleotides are TGTGCCAGCAGTTACTCGCCCAGCGGGAGTCAGGAGCAGTACATC. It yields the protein CASSYSPSGSQEQYI.

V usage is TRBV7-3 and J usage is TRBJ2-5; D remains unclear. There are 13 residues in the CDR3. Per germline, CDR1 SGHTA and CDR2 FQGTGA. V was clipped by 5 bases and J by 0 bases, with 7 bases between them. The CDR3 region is CASSLVNQETQYF. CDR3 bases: TGTGCCAGCAGCCTGGTAAACCAAGAGACCCAGTACTTC.

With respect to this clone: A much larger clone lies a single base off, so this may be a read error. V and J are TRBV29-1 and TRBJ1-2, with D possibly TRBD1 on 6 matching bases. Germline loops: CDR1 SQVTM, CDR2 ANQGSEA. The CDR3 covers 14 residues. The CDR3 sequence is CSVAQGRTLYRYTF. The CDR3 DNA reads TGCAGCGTTGCACAGGGCAGAACCCTCTATCGCTACACCTTC. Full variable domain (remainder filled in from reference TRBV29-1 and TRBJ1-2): SAVISQKPSRDICQRGTSLTIQCQVDSQVTMMFWYRQQPGQSLTLIATANQGSEATYESGFVIDKFPISRPNLTFSTLTVSNMSPEDSSIYLCSVAQGRTLYRYTFGSGTRLTVV.

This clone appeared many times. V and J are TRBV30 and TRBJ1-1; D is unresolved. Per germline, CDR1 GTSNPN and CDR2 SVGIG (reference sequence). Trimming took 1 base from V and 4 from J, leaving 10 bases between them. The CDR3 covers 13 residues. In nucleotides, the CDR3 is TGTGCCTGGAGTGCTCGGGAGGGCACTGAAGCTTTCTTT. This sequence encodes CAWSAREGTEAFF.

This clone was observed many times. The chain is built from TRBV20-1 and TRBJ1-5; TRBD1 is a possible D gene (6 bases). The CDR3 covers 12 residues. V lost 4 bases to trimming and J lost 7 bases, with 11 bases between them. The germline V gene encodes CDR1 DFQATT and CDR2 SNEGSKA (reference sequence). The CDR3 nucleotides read TGCAGTGCTATACAGGGCGGACAGCCCCAGCATTTT. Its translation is CSAIQGGQPQHF.